The clone carrying this T cell receptor beta chain was observed a few times. This record comes from a study of blood T cell repertoires in COVID-19. Profiling relied on immunoSEQ multiplex PCR, and the TCRdb table lists in-frame clones only, not all of them. The sample carries 400,000 to 450,000 clones, roughly nine tenths recorded once. The study recruited people aged about 18 to 95 years across approximately 25 US areas. The material sequenced was PBMCs or T cells enriched from blood (not recorded which). This sequence originates from a man younger than 40 who had recovered from COVID-19.

The CDR3 bases are TGCGCCAGCAGCGCGCAATCTAGCGGGAGTGGGGAGACCCAGTACTTC. It yields the protein CASSAQSSGSGETQYF. The J gene is TRBJ2-5, the V gene TRBV5-1, with 10 nucleotides matching TRBD2. The CDR3 runs to 16 residues. Germline-derived CDR1 and CDR2 are SGHRS and YFSETQ. V gave up 4 bases and J gave up 5 bases; unmatched junction bases: 11. Together with reference TRBV5-1 and TRBJ2-5, the CDR3 gives the full variable domain: KAGVTQTPRYLIKTRGQQVTLSCSPISGHRSVSWYQQTPGQGLQFLFEYFSETQRNKGNFPGRFSGRQFSNSRSEMNVSTLELGDSALYLCASSAQSSGSGETQYFGPGTRLLVL.